The 14 T cell receptor beta chains listed next were all sequenced from one sample in a study of a mutant IDH1 vaccine in newly diagnosed glioma. Time point reported: week 35, safety follow-up. Doses consisted of 300 ug of mutant IDH1 20-mer peptide each, paired with topical imiquimod. The method was immunoSEQ multiplex PCR; TCRdb's version includes in-frame clones alone and lacks a portion of them. The sample consists of about 68,000 clones, roughly 84% of them appearing once. Their specific antigens are unknown. The source was PBMCs, collected from a glioma patient whose treatment included an IDH1 peptide vaccine. The receptors were gathered from a man aged 18 to 35 with glioma.

V and J are TRBV6-5 and TRBJ1-2; D gene unclear. Germline CDR1 is MNHEY and CDR2 is SVGAGI. V shed 8 bases and J shed 6 bases, with 22 bases lying between them. The CDR3 is made up of 15 amino acids. The CDR3 DNA reads as TGTGCCAGCGCCAGCGTATCAGGCTCCTTCGATGGCTACACCTTC. Translation gives CASASVSGSFDGYTF.

The rearrangement uses TRBV5-8 and TRBJ2-3; D remains ambiguous. In germline, CDR1 is SGHTS, CDR2 YDEGEE. V lost 2 bases, J lost 6 bases, and 16 bases lay in between. The CDR3 is 15 amino acids. The CDR3: CASSFYEPRRDTQYF. The CDR3 DNA reads as TGTGCCAGCAGCTTTTACGAGCCAAGACGGGATACGCAGTATTTT.

In this sample, this clone turned up once. V and J are TRBV7-2 and TRBJ2-7; TRBD1 agrees at 7 bases. Germline CDR1 and CDR2: SGHTA and FQGNSA. The CDR3 sequence is 19 residues long. V shed 4 bases and J 2 bases; nucleotides not matched to a gene: 20. CDR3 in DNA: TGTGCCAGCAGCTCAAGGGCAGGGGGACATCGAATTTCAACCTACGAGCAGTACTTC. Translated: CASSSRAGGHRISTYEQYF.

V and J are TRBV27 and TRBJ2-3, with 7 bases matching TRBD2. CDR1 and CDR2 (germline): MNHEY, SMNVEV (reference sequence). V trimming: 2 bases; J trimming: 4 bases; junction bases outside the gene matches: 6. The CDR3 sequence is 15 residues long. The CDR3 nucleotides read TGTGCCAGCAGTTTAGAAGGCGGGAGCGCAGATACGCAGTATTTT. Translating gives CASSLEGGSADTQYF.

The chain couples TRBV7-8 to TRBJ2-5; 7 bases fit TRBD1. The germline V gene encodes CDR1 SGHVS and CDR2 FQNEAQ. V lost 2 bases and J lost 3; bases outside the gene matches: 9. CDR3 length equals 16 residues. The CDR3 is CASSLNVGQNKETQYF. The CDR3 DNA reads TGTGCCAGCAGCTTAAATGTGGGACAGAATAAAGAGACCCAGTACTTC. Filled out from reference TRBV7-8 and TRBJ2-5, the complete variable domain reads GAGVSQSPRYKVAKRGQDVALRCDPISGHVSLFWYQQALGQGPEFLTYFQNEAQLDKSGLPSDRFFAERPEGSVSTLKIQRTQQEDSAVYLCASSLNVGQNKETQYFGPGTRLLVL.

This chain links TRBV5-4 with TRBJ2-5; D unresolved. Trimming cost V 2 bases and J 6 bases, with 17 bases left between them. There are 15 residues in the CDR3. The germline V gene encodes CDR1 SGHNT and CDR2 YYREEE (reference sequence). The CDR3 DNA reads as TGTGCCAGCAGCTTTCGAACAGTCGCCCTTCAGACCCAGTACTTC. Translation: CASSFRTVALQTQYF.

J is TRBJ1-1 and V is TRBV6-5; no clear D gene. The germline V gene encodes CDR1 MNHEY and CDR2 SVGAGI. V was cut by 3 bases and J by 1 base, with 9 bases left in between. This CDR3 contains 14 residues. The CDR3 is CASSYGRTNTEAFF. The CDR3 coding sequence is TGTGCCAGCAGTTATGGGAGAACGAACACTGAAGCTTTCTTT.

The V gene is TRBV27, the J gene TRBJ2-2; no clear D. Trimming removed 5 bases from V and 0 bases from J, with 7 bases in between. Germline V gene data show CDR1 as MNHEY and CDR2 as SMNVEV (reference sequence). CDR3 length: 14 residues. CDR3 in amino acids: CASSGNPNTGELFF. Written as DNA, the CDR3 is TGTGCCAGCAGTGGCAATCCGAACACCGGGGAGCTGTTTTTT.

This clone has just a few counts. The rearrangement links TRBV19 to TRBJ1-4, with D tentatively TRBD1 (5 bases). CDR3 length equals 14 residues. CDR1 and CDR2 (germline): LNHDA, SQIVND (reference sequence). The V end lost 6 bases, the J end lost 6 bases, and 14 bases lay between the germline ends. The CDR3 region is CASRGGIGYEKLFF. CDR3 bases: TGTGCCAGTAGGGGGGGGATCGGATATGAAAAACTGTTTTTT.

The chain combines TRBV13 with TRBJ2-7; D remains unclear. Germline V CDR1 and CDR2: PRHDT, FYEKMQ (reference sequence). V was shortened by 5 bases and J by 2 bases, with 7 bases between the two germline ends. The CDR3 contains 12 residues. CDR3 in amino acids: CASSNAAYEQYF. In DNA, the CDR3 is TGTGCCAGCAGCAACGCAGCCTACGAGCAGTACTTC.

The chain couples TRBV19 to TRBJ2-1; TRBD2 matches at 10 bases. Germline assignment: CDR1 LNHDA and CDR2 SQIVND (reference sequence). The V segment lost 5 bases and the J segment 0 bases; nucleotides outside the gene matches: 4. The CDR3 runs to 16 residues. CDR3 sequence reads: CASSPGLALSYNEQFF. In nucleotides, the CDR3 is TGTGCCAGTAGTCCGGGACTAGCGCTCTCCTACAATGAGCAGTTCTTC.

The CDR3 protein is CASSPARGGYTDTQYF. CDR3 DNA sequence: TGTGCCAGCAGCCCCGCAAGAGGGGGATACACAGATACGCAGTATTTT. The V gene is TRBV7-2, the J gene TRBJ2-3; perhaps TRBD1 as D (6 bases). The CDR3 runs 16 residues. Looked up from germline, CDR1 is SGHTA and CDR2 is FQGNSA. Between the trimmed V and J ends, which lost 5 bases and 2 bases, there was a span of 17 bases.

The chain carries TRBV4-3 and TRBJ1-1, with 10 bases matching TRBD1. Trimming cost V 2 bases and J 6 bases; bases outside gene matches: 3. CDR1 and CDR2 (germline): LGHNA, YSLEER. The CDR3 has 14 residues. The CDR3: CASSQLGTGAEAFF. The DNA of the CDR3 is TGCGCCAGCAGCCAACTTGGGACAGGGGCTGAAGCTTTCTTT.

This rearrangement joins TRBV4-1 to TRBJ1-1; 9 bases agree with TRBD1. After removal of 3 bases from V and 1 base from J, the junction contained 6 bases not matched to a gene. The germline V gene encodes CDR1 MGHRA and CDR2 YSYEKL. The CDR3 totals 16 residues. CDR3 nucleotides: TGCGCCAGCAGCCACCTAACAGGGGGCCGGAACACTGAAGCTTTCTTT. This codes for CASSHLTGGRNTEAFF.